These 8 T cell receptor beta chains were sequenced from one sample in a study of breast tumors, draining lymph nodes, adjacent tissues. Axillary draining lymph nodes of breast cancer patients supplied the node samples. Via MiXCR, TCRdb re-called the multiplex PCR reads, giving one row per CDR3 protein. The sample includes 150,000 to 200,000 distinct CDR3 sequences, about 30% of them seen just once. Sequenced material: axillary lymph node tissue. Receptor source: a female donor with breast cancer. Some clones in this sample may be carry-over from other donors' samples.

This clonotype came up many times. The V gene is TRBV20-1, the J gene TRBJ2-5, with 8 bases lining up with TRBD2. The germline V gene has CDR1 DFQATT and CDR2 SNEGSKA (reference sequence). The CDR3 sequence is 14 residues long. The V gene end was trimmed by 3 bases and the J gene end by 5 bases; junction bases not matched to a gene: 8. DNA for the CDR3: TGCAGTGCTAGTGAGAGCGGGAGTGTGGAGACCCAGTACTTC. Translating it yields CSASESGSVETQYF.

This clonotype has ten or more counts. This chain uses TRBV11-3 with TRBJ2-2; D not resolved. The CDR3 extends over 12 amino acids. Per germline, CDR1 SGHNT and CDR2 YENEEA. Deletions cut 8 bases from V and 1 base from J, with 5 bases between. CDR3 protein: CASFLNTGELFF. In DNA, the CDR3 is TGTGCCAGCTTTTTGAACACCGGGGAGCTGTTTTTT.

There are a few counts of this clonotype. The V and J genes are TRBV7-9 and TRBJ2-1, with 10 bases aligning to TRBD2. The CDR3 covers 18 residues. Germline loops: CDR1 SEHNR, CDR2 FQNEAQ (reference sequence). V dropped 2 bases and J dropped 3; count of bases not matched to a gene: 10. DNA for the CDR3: TGTGCCAGCAGCTTAACGAGCGGGGGGGCAAGGTTCTACAATGAGCAGTTCTTC. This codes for CASSLTSGGARFYNEQFF.

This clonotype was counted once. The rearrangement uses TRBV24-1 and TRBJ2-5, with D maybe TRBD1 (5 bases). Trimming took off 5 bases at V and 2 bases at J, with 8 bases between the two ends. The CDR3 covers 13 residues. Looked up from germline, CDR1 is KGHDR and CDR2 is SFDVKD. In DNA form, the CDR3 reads TGTGCCACCAGTGGTACAGGACAAGAGACCCAGTACTTC. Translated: CATSGTGQETQYF.

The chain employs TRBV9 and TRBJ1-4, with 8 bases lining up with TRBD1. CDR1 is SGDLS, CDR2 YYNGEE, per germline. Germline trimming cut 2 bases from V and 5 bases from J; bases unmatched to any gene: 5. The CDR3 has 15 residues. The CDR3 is CASSVGTGENEKLFF. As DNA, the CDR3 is TGTGCCAGCAGCGTTGGGACAGGAGAGAATGAAAAACTGTTTTTT.

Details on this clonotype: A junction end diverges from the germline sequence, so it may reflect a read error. DNA of the CDR3: TGTGCCGGCAGCTTAGCGACCCGGTTGTGGGGGGACGACACTGAAGCTTTCTTT. Translated, it gives CAGSLATRLWGDDTEAFF. V and J are TRBV7-9 and TRBJ1-1; tentative D call: TRBD1 (5 bases). Germline CDR1 and CDR2: SEHNR and FQNEAQ (reference sequence). There are 18 residues in the CDR3.

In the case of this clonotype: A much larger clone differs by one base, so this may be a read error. CDR3 in DNA: TGTGCTAGTGGTTTCGCCACACTAGCGGGAGGGCCGAATACGCAGTATTTT. It translates to CASGFATLAGGPNTQYF. This chain connects TRBV12-5 to TRBJ2-3, with TRBD2 matching 13 bases. The CDR3 loop spans 17 amino acids. CDR1 is LGHNT, CDR2 FRNRAP, per germline. With 3 bases clipped from V and 7 bases from J, the junction kept 10 bases outside the gene matches. Full variable domain (rest looked up from reference TRBV12-5 and TRBJ2-3): DARVTQTPRHKVTEMGQEVTMRCQPILGHNTVFWYRQTMMQGLELLAYFRNRAPLDDSGMPKDRFSAEMPDATLATLKIQPSEPRDSAVYFCASGFATLAGGPNTQYFGPGTRLTVL.

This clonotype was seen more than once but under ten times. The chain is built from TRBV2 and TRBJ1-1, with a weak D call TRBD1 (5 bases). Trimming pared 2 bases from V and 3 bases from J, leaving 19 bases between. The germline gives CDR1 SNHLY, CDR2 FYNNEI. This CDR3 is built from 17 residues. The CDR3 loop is CASSERSGWDVDTEAFF. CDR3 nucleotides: TGTGCCAGCAGTGAACGGTCAGGGTGGGATGTGGACACTGAAGCTTTCTTT.